This T cell receptor (beta chain) was identified during a study of blood T cells in healthy people across ages. The second PCR ran about 6 to 12 cycles with a sample-barcoded 5' primer and J-beta primers. Via MiXCR, TCRdb re-called the 5' RACE reads, giving one row per CDR3 protein. Here the sample spans roughly 680,000 distinct CDR3 sequences, over 45% being singletons. Study-wide results and caveats: Diversity of TCR beta correlated strongly with naive T cell percentage. Unsorted PBMCs prevented conclusive naive versus antigen-experienced comparison.

This clonotype has a handful of counts. The antigen is undetermined. In each sample, at least 7 million PBMCs were isolated. Material: blood. The origin of this receptor is a woman aged 60 to 75 in good health.

In DNA, the CDR3 is TGTGCCAGCAGCCAAGGGGGCTGGCAGCCCCAGCATTTT. It translates to CASSQGGWQPQHF. This rearrangement joins TRBV3-1 to TRBJ1-5; TRBD1 might be the D (5 bases). Germline loops: CDR1 LGHDT, CDR2 YNNKEL (reference sequence). The V end was cut by 1 base, the J end by 7 bases, with 8 bases between. The CDR3 has 13 amino acids.